This T cell receptor (beta chain) came from a study of T cell repertoires in aging, cancer and after chemotherapy. Overall study context: Donors were grouped into six age bands spanning 30 or younger through 70 or older.

Peripheral blood genomic DNA, not sorted cells or RNA, was the template. Study-level points and caveats: Compared with age-matched healthy donors, untreated hematological or solid cancer patients showed higher blood TCR clonality. Rebound thymic output was suggested by rising median generation probability during chemotherapy in each cancer cohort.

Note on this clonotype: Its target is not known.

A mixed TRB-A/B primer pool amplified rearranged TRB by multiplex touch-down PCR. TCRdb reprocessed the multiplex PCR reads with MiXCR, giving one entry per CDR3 protein. The sample lists 9,500 to 11,000 distinct CDR3 sequences; 42% were seen once. The specimen sequenced was blood. This receptor was identified in a human donor in good health.

CDR3 loop: CASNTLYQETQYF. The CDR3 DNA is TGTGCCAGCAATACATTGTACCAAGAGACCCAGTACTTC. This sequence joins TRBV28 and TRBJ2-5; D is ambiguous. Trimming cost V 7 bases and J 0 bases, with 9 bases left between them. Per germline, CDR1 MDHEN and CDR2 SYDVKM. The CDR3 extends over 13 amino acids.